This T cell receptor (beta chain) was recovered during a study of cytomegalovirus exposure and HLA in healthy donors. Worth noting for this clone: Its antigen is still unknown.

This CDR3 region has 18 residues. Study-wide findings and caveats: A few of the chains that were CMV-associated were confirmed in vitro to be specific for CMV antigens. Exclusion applied to some V segments, including TRBV6-2 and TRBV6-3, as they were indistinguishable. In a later analysis, across HLA loci, associated TCR counts were highest for DRB1, lowest for HLA-C.

PCR primers comprised 60 Vbeta and 13 Jbeta primers. Original processing notes: An analysis that came later counted some 81 million unique TCR beta chains, approximately 11 million shared. The data were produced by immunoSEQ multiplex PCR, yet TCRdb's version contains in-frame clones alone and is incomplete. V and J calls and clone size are as listed in that table; D and trimming were resolved from the DNA. The sample has some 110,000 clones, more than 55% seen once. J is TRBJ2-5 and V is TRBV21-1; the DNA was not used to check the table's D call, TRBD2. TRBV21-1 is marked as a pseudogene. The sample taken for sequencing was PBMCs. This TCR derives from a man younger than 35 in good health and CMV-seronegative. CDR3 amino acids: CASLSRPGSASGQETQYF. The CDR3 bases are TGTGCCAGCCTGTCCCGTCCCGGGTCGGCTAGCGGACAAGAGACCCAGTACTTC.